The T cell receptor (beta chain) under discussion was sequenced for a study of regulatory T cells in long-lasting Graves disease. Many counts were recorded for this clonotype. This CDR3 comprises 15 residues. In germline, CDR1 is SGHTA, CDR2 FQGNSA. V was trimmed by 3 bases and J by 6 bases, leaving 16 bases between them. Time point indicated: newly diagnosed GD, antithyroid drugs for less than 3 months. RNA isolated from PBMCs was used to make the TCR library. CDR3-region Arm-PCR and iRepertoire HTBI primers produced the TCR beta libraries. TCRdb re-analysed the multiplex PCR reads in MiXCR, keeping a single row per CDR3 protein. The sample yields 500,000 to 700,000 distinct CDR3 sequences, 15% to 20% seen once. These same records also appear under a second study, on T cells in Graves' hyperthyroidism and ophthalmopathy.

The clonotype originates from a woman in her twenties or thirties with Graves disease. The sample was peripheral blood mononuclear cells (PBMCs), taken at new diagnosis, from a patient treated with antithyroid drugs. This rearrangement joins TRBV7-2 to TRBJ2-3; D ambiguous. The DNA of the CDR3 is TGTGCCAGCAGCTTCGCCCCGCCTCTAGTTGATACGCAGTATTTT. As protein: CASSFAPPLVDTQYF.